The sequence of this T cell receptor beta chain was determined in a study of cytomegalovirus exposure and HLA in healthy donors. Trimming took off 3 bases at V and 0 bases at J, with 12 bases between the two ends. The germline CDR1 and CDR2 sequences are SGHTA and FQGNSA. The CDR3 extends over 16 amino acids. A multiplex PCR was run with 60 Vbeta primers and 13 Jbeta primers. Assay used: immunoSEQ multiplex PCR; TCRdb lists only in-frame clones, some missing. The table records 110,000 or so clones, over 9.5% of them present only once. The sequencing input was PBMCs. The TCR comes from a man aged 40-49 years in good health and CMV-seropositive. The J gene is TRBJ1-5, the V gene TRBV7-2; no clear D. In DNA, the CDR3 is TGTGCCAGCAGCTTGCGCGCTGGGAGTAGCAATCAGCCCCAGCATTTT. It is translated as CASSLRAGSSNQPQHF.